The clone carrying this TCR beta chain was picked up a small number of times. Its target is unknown. Expressed TCRB transcripts were sequenced because the entire RNA isolate underwent reverse transcription. Naive, central memory and regulatory T cell samples produced a mean of roughly 3.8 million reads. Repertoires were generated with immunoSEQ multiplex PCR, while TCRdb's copy carries only in-frame clones and drops some. The sample has some 500,000 clones, 9.5% to 12% seen once. The source of the sample is a study of beta chain features in type 1 diabetes. The overall study: On cell yields, gender and age, patients and healthy donors were similar. Study-wide results and caveats: Across patients, naive, central memory and Treg TCRB repertoires exhibited apparently greater similarity than was observed across healthy donors. Patients with type 1 diabetes carried fewer insertions and had more deletions at their VDJ junctions.

V dropped 8 bases and J dropped 0 bases, with 25 bases sitting between them. CDR1 is SGHVS, CDR2 FQNEAQ, per germline. CDR3 length: 18 residues. The J gene is TRBJ1-1, the V gene TRBV7-8; D unresolved. Sequencing was done on a sample of naive CD4+ T cells from blood. This TCR was sampled from a young woman in good health. The CDR3 DNA reads as TGTGCCAGCCTGGTTTTACGGACGATGACCTTGATGAACACTGAAGCTTTCTTT. Protein product: CASLVLRTMTLMNTEAFF.